The clone carrying this T cell receptor beta chain was seen a few times. This record comes from a study of blood T cell repertoires in COVID-19. Study context: Donors in the United States, Italy and Spain gave samples during acute or convalescent COVID-19. In each case, the material was cDNA or gDNA derived from T cells, B-cell-depleted T cells, or PBMCs.

The authors' processing: The assay estimated nucleated cells by amplifying reference gene primers. Sequencing used immunoSEQ multiplex PCR; TCRdb keeps in-frame clones, though not all of them. For V, J and clone size, that table is used; D and trimming come from the DNA. The sample carries some 45,000 clones, 70% to 90% recorded once. The CDR3 is made up of 15 amino acids. The V end was cut by 4 bases, the J end by 9 bases, with 17 bases between. CDR1 and CDR2 (germline): SGHRS, YFSETQ. The V and J genes are TRBV5-1 and TRBJ1-6; D is perhaps TRBD1 (6 bases). The TCR comes from a human donor in a cohort sampled during active COVID-19. Sequencing was done on a sample of peripheral blood. In DNA, the CDR3 is TGCGCCAGCAGCCCTGGGGGGGGGCCGTCTTCACCCCTCCACTTT. Amino acid sequence: CASSPGGGPSSPLHF.